A single sample gave rise to the 21 T cell receptor beta chains below, sequenced in a study of CD8+CD57+ T cells in acquired aplastic anemia. For sequencing, patients were chosen who had shown expansion of CD8+CD57+ cells by flow cytometry. The antigens for these receptors are not known. General study findings and limits: Both total CD4+ and CD8+ pools in patients were more diverse than CD8+CD57+ cells.

Genomic DNA acted as the template from which TCR beta VDJ combination and CDR3 sequence profiling were carried out. TCRdb reprocessed the reads with MiXCR, giving one entry per CDR3 protein. The table records more than 15,000 distinct CDR3 sequences, approximately 40% of them present only once. Sample: CD8+CD57+ T cells sorted from PBMCs. Subset indicated: bead-enriched CD8+CD57+ effector memory T cells from SAA patients. These receptors were taken from a human donor with aplastic anemia.

J is TRBJ1-1 and V is TRBV6-1; the D is unclear. The CDR3 runs 13 residues. V lost 7 bases and J 2 bases, leaving 11 bases between the germline ends. Germline lookup yields CDR1 MNHNS and CDR2 SASEGT. The CDR3 sequence: CASKKAGNTEAFF. As DNA, the CDR3 is TGTGCCAGCAAAAAAGCGGGAAACACTGAAGCTTTCTTT.

The chain carries TRBV24-1 and TRBJ2-1; 12 bases fit TRBD1. The CDR3 is 15 amino acids. V lost 9 bases, J lost 4 bases, and 6 bases stayed unmatched. CDR1 and CDR2 from the germline V gene are KGHDR and SFDVKD. This CDR3 reads CATQAGQGAYNEQFF. The CDR3, as DNA: TGTGCCACCCAGGCGGGACAGGGGGCTTACAATGAGCAGTTCTTC.

V is TRBV20-1 and J is TRBJ2-3, with 13 bases matching TRBD2. Germline V gene sequence: CDR1 DFQATT, CDR2 SNEGSKA (reference sequence). Trimming removed 0 bases from V and 4 bases from J; junction bases left unmatched: 4. There are 16 residues in the CDR3. The CDR3 loop reads CSARDSTSGGADTQYF. The CDR3 DNA is TGCAGTGCTAGAGACAGCACTAGCGGGGGGGCAGATACGCAGTATTTT.

This clonotype was counted at least ten times. The CDR3 loop reads CAISGLGTDTQYF. Here the CDR3 DNA reads TGTGCCATCAGTGGACTGGGCACAGATACGCAGTATTTT. The rearrangement joins TRBV10-3 to TRBJ2-3; D is unclear. This CDR3 is built from 13 residues. Between the trimmed V and J ends, which lost 4 bases and 1 base, there was a span of 6 bases. Looked up from germline, CDR1 is ENHRY and CDR2 is SYGVKD.

This chain links TRBV25-1 with TRBJ2-5; D might be TRBD1 (6 bases). The V gene lost 3 bases and the J gene lost 5 bases, with 10 bases spanning the gap. From germline, CDR1 is MGHDK and CDR2 SYGVNS. The CDR3 length is 13 residues. The CDR3 is CASSEGAVETQYF. The CDR3 DNA reads as TGTGCCAGCAGTGAGGGGGCCGTTGAGACCCAGTACTTC.

The rearrangement joins TRBV7-8 to TRBJ1-5; no clear D. V was cut by 2 bases and J by 6 bases, with 8 bases left in between. CDR1 and CDR2 (germline): SGHVS, FQNEAQ. The CDR3 is 13 amino acids. CDR3 residues: CASSLIAGQPQHF. CDR3 nucleotide sequence: TGTGCCAGCAGCTTAATTGCCGGTCAGCCCCAGCATTTT.

This clonotype was seen repeatedly, ten times or more. The chain joins TRBV2 to TRBJ2-7; 7 nucleotides match TRBD1. This CDR3 region has 14 residues. V trimming: 7 bases; J trimming: 7 bases; junction bases outside the gene matches: 13. The V gene's germline CDR1 is SNHLY and CDR2 FYNNEI. CDR3 sequence reads: CASTRDSGLGEQYF. The CDR3 nucleotides are TGTGCCAGCACAAGGGACAGTGGTTTGGGGGAGCAGTACTTC.

The chain couples TRBV9 to TRBJ2-3; D not resolved. V lost 0 bases to trimming and J lost 0 bases, with 5 bases between them. Germline V CDR1 and CDR2: SGDLS, YYNGEE. The CDR3 extends over 14 amino acids. The CDR3 region has the DNA TGTGCCAGCAGCGTAGAGGGAAGCACAGATACGCAGTATTTT. Its translation: CASSVEGSTDTQYF. The full variable domain, with the rest looked up from reference TRBV9 and TRBJ2-3, is DSGVTQTPKHLITATGQRVTLRCSPRSGDLSVYWYQQSLDQGLQFLIQYYNGEERAKGNILERFSAQQFPDLHSELNLSSLELGDSALYFCASSVEGSTDTQYFGPGTRLTVL.

This clonotype showed up many times. This chain links TRBV19 with TRBJ1-1; D might be TRBD1 (5 bases). In germline, CDR1 is LNHDA, CDR2 SQIVND (reference sequence). The CDR3 length is 13 residues. V dropped 6 bases and J dropped 4 bases, with 12 bases sitting between them. CDR3 in DNA: TGTGCCAGTAGCCGGGGGTGGGTCACTGAAGCTTTCTTT. The encoded protein is CASSRGWVTEAFF.

This clonotype occurred many times. This chain links TRBV12-3 or TRBV12-4 with TRBJ2-3, with a possible D match to TRBD1 (5 bases). V dropped 5 bases and J dropped 2 bases, with 11 bases sitting between them. This CDR3 is built from 14 residues. CDR3 region: CASSPDRVTDTQYF. CDR3 coding DNA: TGTGCCAGCAGTCCCGACAGAGTCACAGATACGCAGTATTTT.

This clonotype was observed a handful of times. The chain uses TRBV10-3 and TRBJ2-3, with D tentatively TRBD2 (6 bases). The CDR3 has 13 residues. The V gene lost 7 bases and the J gene lost 4 bases, with 12 bases spanning the gap. Germline V gene data show CDR1 as ENHRY and CDR2 as SYGVKD. The CDR3 region is CAINWREADTQYF. CDR3 nucleotides: TGTGCCATCAATTGGCGGGAAGCAGATACGCAGTATTTT.

The rearrangement uses TRBV7-9 and TRBJ2-2, with D hard to call. This CDR3 is 11 amino acids long. V lost 2 bases to trimming and J lost 7 bases, with 2 bases between them. Germline CDR1 SEHNR, CDR2 FQNEAQ (reference sequence). This CDR3 reads CASSLLGELFF. CDR3 DNA: TGTGCCAGCAGCTTACTCGGGGAGCTGTTTTTT. Full variable domain (missing parts from reference TRBV7-9 and TRBJ2-2): DTGVSQNPRHKITKRGQNVTFRCDPISEHNRLYWYRQTLGQGPEFLTYFQNEAQLEKSRLLSDRFSAERPKGSFSTLEIQRTEQGDSAMYLCASSLLGELFFGEGSRLTVL.

J is TRBJ1-1 and V is TRBV7-3; D is uncertain. This CDR3 has 13 amino acids. Germline V gene data show CDR1 as SGHTA and CDR2 as FQGTGA. V shed 4 bases and J shed 7 bases, with 13 bases lying between them. The CDR3 DNA reads as TGTGCCAGCAGCTCCGCTAGGGTACTTGAAGCTTTCTTT. The encoded protein is CASSSARVLEAFF.

V is TRBV10-2 and J is TRBJ1-6; D remains unclear. Germline loops: CDR1 WSHSY, CDR2 SAAADI. This CDR3 is 14 amino acids long. Trimming shortened V by 3 bases and J by 9 bases, and 12 bases separated the two germline ends. The CDR3 DNA follows: TGCGCCAGCAGTGATTGGGTCCGCGCTTCACCCCTCCACTTT. It is translated as CASSDWVRASPLHF.

The chain recombines TRBV7-2 with TRBJ1-2; D remains ambiguous. The CDR3 is 12 amino acids. V was cut by 1 base and J by 10 bases, with 10 bases left in between. In germline, CDR1 is SGHTA, CDR2 FQGNSA. This CDR3 reads CASSLDRAYYTF. The CDR3 coding sequence is TGTGCCAGCAGCTTAGATAGGGCCTACTACACCTTC.

The chain recombines TRBV19 with TRBJ1-2, with D unresolved. Trimming removed 10 bases at V and 10 bases at J, with 13 bases between. The CDR3 contains 10 residues. Germline assignment: CDR1 LNHDA and CDR2 SQIVND (reference sequence). CDR3 DNA sequence: TGTGCCACCCGAGGAGGAGACTACACCTTC. Residues: CATRGGDYTF.

The chain combines TRBV5-4 with TRBJ2-3; TRBD2 matches 7 bases. This CDR3 is 15 amino acids long. Germline CDR1 SGHNT, CDR2 YYREEE (reference sequence). Germline trimming cut 6 bases from V and 6 bases from J; bases unmatched to any gene: 13. CDR3 in amino acids: CASTAVAGVADTQYF. The CDR3 coding sequence is TGTGCCAGCACCGCCGTCGCGGGAGTAGCCGATACGCAGTATTTT.

This clonotype was detected ten times or more. The J gene is TRBJ2-2, the V gene TRBV13, with D maybe TRBD1 (6 bases). This CDR3 region has 12 residues. Germline V gene data show CDR1 as PRHDT and CDR2 as FYEKMQ (reference sequence). Trimming stripped 4 bases from V and 9 bases from J, with 9 bases between. CDR3 protein: CASSSGERELFF. The CDR3 DNA reads TGTGCCAGCAGCTCAGGGGAGCGGGAGCTGTTTTTT.

The chain couples TRBV24-1 to TRBJ1-2; D not resolved. Trimming took 4 bases from V and 1 from J, leaving 6 bases between them. This CDR3 comprises 13 residues. Germline loops: CDR1 KGHDR, CDR2 SFDVKD. CDR3 sequence reads: CATSELVNYGYTF. CDR3 bases: TGTGCCACCAGTGAGCTGGTTAACTATGGCTACACCTTC.

The rearrangement uses TRBV10-3 and TRBJ2-7, with D maybe TRBD1 (7 bases). The CDR3 has 14 amino acids. In germline, CDR1 is ENHRY, CDR2 SYGVKD. V was trimmed by 6 bases and J by 3 bases, leaving 15 bases between them. The CDR3 DNA sequence: TGTGCCATCAGGGGGGGACAGTCCTACTACGAGCAGTACTTC. This encodes CAIRGGQSYYEQYF.

The sample holds a few counts of this clonotype. This sequence joins TRBV6-5 and TRBJ2-7, with 7 nucleotides matching TRBD2. The J segment lost 4 bases and the V segment lost 2 bases, leaving 8 bases of the junction unmatched. Looked up from germline, CDR1 is MNHEY and CDR2 is SVGAGI. The CDR3 covers 15 residues. CDR3 in amino acids: CASSYVSSGGYEQYF. For the CDR3, the DNA is TGTGCCAGCAGTTACGTGTCTAGCGGAGGATACGAGCAGTACTTC.